The sequence of this T cell receptor beta chain was determined in a study of cytomegalovirus exposure and HLA in healthy donors. This CDR3 comprises 16 residues. Germline CDR1 MNHNY, CDR2 SVGAGI (reference sequence). Trimming at V came to 2 bases and at J to 2 bases, leaving 1 base not matched to a gene. With 60 Vbeta and 13 Jbeta primers, the PCR was carried out. Assay used: immunoSEQ multiplex PCR; TCRdb lists only in-frame clones, some missing. The table lists about 53,000 clones. The chain is built from TRBV6-6 and TRBJ2-3, with TRBD2 matching 13 bases. The sample was PBMCs. The TCR sequence derives from a man between 18 and 29 years old in good health and CMV-seropositive. DNA for the CDR3: TGTGCCAGCAGTTACGGGACTAGCGGGGACACAGATACGCAGTATTTT. It is translated as CASSYGTSGDTDTQYF.